This is a list of T cell receptor beta chains from one sample in a study of CD4 T cell repertoires in COVID-19. Only in-frame clones appear in the TCRdb table, and some are missing; sequencing was by immunoSEQ multiplex PCR. This sample has some 71,000 clones, with 83% found just once. The specimen was CD4+ T cells from peripheral blood, collected after recovery from COVID-19. The receptors were sampled from a human donor who had COVID-19. The CDR3 runs from the conserved cysteine through the conserved F or W. A D gene is named only where the DNA matches it firmly. Only part of the rows carry a size: once, few, many, or a class if the clone is expanded.

CDR3 DNA: TGTGCCAGCAGATCTGCGGGACAAGAGACCCAGTACTTC
CDR3 protein: CASRSAGQETQYF
clone size: -
V gene: TRBV12-3/TRBV12-4
D gene: -
J gene: TRBJ2-5

CDR3 DNA: TGTGCCAGCTCGGGGGACACAGATACGCAGTATTTT
CDR3 protein: CASSGDTDTQYF
clone size: -
V gene: TRBV18
D gene: -
J gene: TRBJ2-3

CDR3 DNA: TGTGCCAGCAGCCAAGACTTGGGGGCAGATACGCAGTATTTT
CDR3 protein: CASSQDLGADTQYF
clone size: -
V gene: TRBV14
D gene: -
J gene: TRBJ2-3

CDR3 DNA: TGTGCCATCAGTGCTCAGACAGGGGCAGAGACCCAGTACTTC
CDR3 protein: CAISAQTGAETQYF
clone size: -
V gene: TRBV10-3
D gene: TRBD1
J gene: TRBJ2-5

CDR3 DNA: TGTGCCAGCAGCTTAGTGGGCGCAGGAATACACAAAAACATTCAGTACTTC
CDR3 protein: CASSLVGAGIHKNIQYF
clone size: -
V gene: TRBV7-9
D gene: -
J gene: TRBJ2-4

CDR3 DNA: TGTGCCAGCAGAAGTTTTAAAACAGGGTACGAGCAGTACTTC
CDR3 protein: CASRSFKTGYEQYF
clone size: many
V gene: TRBV11-2
D gene: -
J gene: TRBJ2-7

CDR3 DNA: TGTGCCAGCAGTCGGGACAGGGGGCCGAATCAGCCCCAGCATTTT
CDR3 protein: CASSRDRGPNQPQHF
clone size: -
V gene: TRBV27
D gene: TRBD1
J gene: TRBJ1-5

CDR3 DNA: TGTGCCAGCAGTTTCAGGAGGATGATGATGAACACTGAAGCTTTCTTT
CDR3 protein: CASSFRRMMMNTEAFF
clone size: -
V gene: TRBV6-5
D gene: -
J gene: TRBJ1-1

CDR3 DNA: TGTGCCAGCAGCACAGACAGGGTAGGACAGCCCCAGCATTTT
CDR3 protein: CASSTDRVGQPQHF
clone size: few
V gene: TRBV7-8
D gene: TRBD1
J gene: TRBJ1-5

CDR3 DNA: TGTGCCAGCTCTAGCGGGGGGGACGCAGATACGCAGTATTTT
CDR3 protein: CASSSGGDADTQYF
clone size: -
V gene: TRBV2
D gene: TRBD2
J gene: TRBJ2-3

CDR3 DNA: TGTGCCAGCAGTATCCGGACTAGTAACACTGAAGCTTTCTTT
CDR3 protein: CASSIRTSNTEAFF
clone size: -
V gene: TRBV6-5
D gene: -
J gene: TRBJ1-1

CDR3 DNA: TGTGCCAGCTCACCGAGGGACCCTACCTACGAGCAGTACTTC
CDR3 protein: CASSPRDPTYEQYF
clone size: -
V gene: TRBV18
D gene: -
J gene: TRBJ2-7

CDR3 DNA: TGTGCCAGTAGGGGCACAGATACGCAGTATTTT
CDR3 protein: CASRGTDTQYF
clone size: -
V gene: TRBV19
D gene: -
J gene: TRBJ2-3

CDR3 DNA: TGTGCCACCCAACGGGACCCTCGCACAGATACGCAGTATTTT
CDR3 protein: CATQRDPRTDTQYF
clone size: -
V gene: TRBV6-5
D gene: -
J gene: TRBJ2-3

CDR3 DNA: TGTGCCAGCAGCTACCCTGGGAGCGGGAGTAGCTACGAGCAGTACTTC
CDR3 protein: CASSYPGSGSSYEQYF
clone size: -
V gene: TRBV6-5
D gene: TRBD2
J gene: TRBJ2-7

CDR3 DNA: TGTGCCAGTAGTCCTCCCAGGGCGGGGGGGCGCACCGGGGAGCTGTTTTTT
CDR3 protein: CASSPPRAGGRTGELFF
clone size: few
V gene: TRBV19
D gene: TRBD2
J gene: TRBJ2-2

CDR3 DNA: TGTGCCAGCAGTGTACAGGGGAACACTGAAGCTTTCTTT
CDR3 protein: CASSVQGNTEAFF
clone size: -
V gene: TRBV2
D gene: -
J gene: TRBJ1-1

CDR3 DNA: TGTGCCAGCAGTTATTTGACTGAAGCTTTCTTT
CDR3 protein: CASSYLTEAFF
clone size: -
V gene: TRBV6-5
D gene: -
J gene: TRBJ1-1

CDR3 DNA: TGTGCCAGCAGCTTCGGTAGCTCTGGAAACACCATATATTTT
CDR3 protein: CASSFGSSGNTIYF
clone size: -
V gene: TRBV11-2
D gene: -
J gene: TRBJ1-3

CDR3 DNA: TGCGCCAGCAGCTCGGGAGGGGTACGAGGACAGTGGGGTGAAAAACTGTTTTTT
CDR3 protein: CASSSGGVRGQWGEKLFF
clone size: once
V gene: TRBV5-1
D gene: -
J gene: TRBJ1-4

CDR3 DNA: TGTGCCAGCACCACCTCCTATACAGATACGCAGTATTTT
CDR3 protein: CASTTSYTDTQYF
clone size: -
V gene: TRBV2
D gene: -
J gene: TRBJ2-3

CDR3 DNA: TGTGCCAGCCGGCTGGGGACAGGGGTTCAGCCCCAGCATTTT
CDR3 protein: CASRLGTGVQPQHF
clone size: once
V gene: TRBV6-5
D gene: TRBD1
J gene: TRBJ1-5

CDR3 DNA: TGCGCCAGCAGCCACGCCAAAGGGGACAGGGGAAGTAAGGGACATTTT
CDR3 protein: CASSHAKGDRGSKGHF
clone size: -
V gene: TRBV4-1
D gene: TRBD1
J gene: TRBJ1-5

CDR3 DNA: TGTGCCAGTAGTCCCTACAATCAGCCCCAGCATTTT
CDR3 protein: CASSPYNQPQHF
clone size: few
V gene: TRBV19
D gene: -
J gene: TRBJ1-5

CDR3 DNA: TGTGCCACCAGTGATCGACGGGGGGGAGCAGAGACCCAGTACTTC
CDR3 protein: CATSDRRGGAETQYF
clone size: -
V gene: TRBV24-1
D gene: TRBD2
J gene: TRBJ2-5

CDR3 DNA: TGTGCCAGTAGTATTACCGGGACTGGCAAAGAGACCCAGTACTTC
CDR3 protein: CASSITGTGKETQYF
clone size: -
V gene: TRBV19
D gene: -
J gene: TRBJ2-5

CDR3 DNA: TGTGCCAGCATCGACGGACAGGCCCGCTACTTC
CDR3 protein: CASIDGQARYF
clone size: -
V gene: TRBV27
D gene: TRBD1
J gene: TRBJ2-7

CDR3 DNA: TGTGCCATCAGCCCGGGACAGGGGGCGAACGAGCAGTACTTC
CDR3 protein: CAISPGQGANEQYF
clone size: once
V gene: TRBV10-3
D gene: TRBD1
J gene: TRBJ2-7

CDR3 DNA: TGTGCCAGCAGTCAGCAGCGCACGGGGGGCTACACCTTC
CDR3 protein: CASSQQRTGGYTF
clone size: few
V gene: TRBV5-4
D gene: -
J gene: TRBJ1-2

CDR3 DNA: TGTGCCAGCAGCTCCGGGGGGAGGCATGGCTACACCTTC
CDR3 protein: CASSSGGRHGYTF
clone size: -
V gene: TRBV5-8
D gene: -
J gene: TRBJ1-2

CDR3 DNA: TGCGCCAGCAGCTTATCGACTAGCCAAGAGACCCAGTACTTC
CDR3 protein: CASSLSTSQETQYF
clone size: -
V gene: TRBV5-1
D gene: -
J gene: TRBJ2-5

CDR3 DNA: TGTGCCAGCAGCTTAGCGACGGCGGAGTTCGCTGGAAACACCATATATTTT
CDR3 protein: CASSLATAEFAGNTIYF
clone size: few
V gene: TRBV7-6
D gene: -
J gene: TRBJ1-3

CDR3 DNA: TGTGCCAGCAGTGATATGGGGGGGAATCAGCCCCAGCATTTT
CDR3 protein: CASSDMGGNQPQHF
clone size: -
V gene: TRBV6-1
D gene: -
J gene: TRBJ1-5

CDR3 DNA: TGCGCCAGCAGCCCGCAAGCGGGGGGGCACTACAATGAGCAGTTCTTC
CDR3 protein: CASSPQAGGHYNEQFF
clone size: -
V gene: TRBV5-1
D gene: TRBD2
J gene: TRBJ2-1

CDR3 DNA: TGTGCCATCGGGAGGCTAGCGGGGGGCCCTACCTCCTACGAGCAGTACTTC
CDR3 protein: CAIGRLAGGPTSYEQYF
clone size: -
V gene: TRBV10-3
D gene: TRBD2
J gene: TRBJ2-7

CDR3 DNA: TGTGCCAGTAGTCCGGGACACCCTAACGGCTACACCTTC
CDR3 protein: CASSPGHPNGYTF
clone size: -
V gene: TRBV19
D gene: -
J gene: TRBJ1-2

CDR3 DNA: TGTGCCAGCAGCTCAAGACAGGGGCAAGGGGAAGCTTTCTTT
CDR3 protein: CASSSRQGQGEAFF
clone size: -
V gene: TRBV7-3
D gene: TRBD1
J gene: TRBJ1-1

CDR3 DNA: TGTGCCAGCAGGACCACAGGGGCTGGAAACACCATATATTTT
CDR3 protein: CASRTTGAGNTIYF
clone size: once
V gene: TRBV2
D gene: TRBD1
J gene: TRBJ1-3

CDR3 DNA: TGTGCCAGCTCACCTCCCGGGGATGAAAAACTGTTTTTT
CDR3 protein: CASSPPGDEKLFF
clone size: -
V gene: TRBV18
D gene: -
J gene: TRBJ1-4

CDR3 DNA: TGTGCCAGCAGCTTCAATGGGCTTACCCAAGAGACCCAGTACTTC
CDR3 protein: CASSFNGLTQETQYF
clone size: -
V gene: TRBV5-6
D gene: -
J gene: TRBJ2-5